This TCR beta chain was sequenced during a study of shared clonotypes between healthy human individuals. Points from the study as a whole: On the whole, naive subsets had larger estimated richness than memory subsets had. Approximately 5% of naive CD4 clonotypes were shared across a few donors. There were few donors, and this limited the genetic and exposure-history diversity represented.

The CDR3 covers 13 residues. Germline CDR1 is SGHVS and CDR2 is FNYEAQ. The V and J ends lost 5 bases and 9 bases respectively, with 14 bases between them. Splitting of each subset's genomic DNA was done evenly across several immunoSEQ plates. Assay used: immunoSEQ multiplex PCR; TCRdb lists only in-frame clones, some missing. The table records 630,000 or so clones, roughly 98% of them present only once. Worth noting for this clone: Its antigen is as yet unknown.

Selected positively for CCR7 and CD45RO-negative, naive CD8 cells excluded terminally differentiated effector memory CD45RA+ cells. The sequenced material came from naive CD8+ T cells sorted from blood. This receptor was identified in a man aged 30-40 years in good health. The V call is TRBV7-6, the J call TRBJ2-1; TRBD1 might be the D (6 bases). CDR3 DNA sequence: TGTGCCAGCAGCCGAGAGGGCAGGGGTGAGCAGTTCTTC. Translation: CASSREGRGEQFF.